Sequencing of this T cell receptor (beta chain) was carried out in a study of T cell repertoires in cytomegalovirus infection. Study at large: As its CMV epitopes, the study selected recently identified HLA-C-restricted and well-studied HLA-B-restricted targets. CMV infection plus the matching HLA type was flagged by public TCR beta signatures. Study results and limitations: HLA-C-restricted TCR beta clonotypes specific for CMV led the ex vivo response. Totalled public TCR beta family frequency picked out people who carried CMV plus the relevant HLA.

With regard to this clonotype: What it recognizes is unknown.

CDR3 length: 16 amino acids. Trimming shortened V by 0 bases and J by 0 bases, and 8 bases separated the two germline ends. CDR1 LGHNA and CDR2 YSLEER come from the germline V gene. Via MiXCR, TCRdb re-called the reads, giving one row per CDR3 protein. This repertoire shows about 350,000 distinct CDR3 sequences, 34% found once; its top ten account for approximately 15%. This chain links TRBV4-3 with TRBJ1-4; no firm D call. The receptor's source is a human donor in good health (CMV status not recorded). Some clones in this sample may be carry-over from other donors' samples. This sample comprised cultured PBMCs, obtained from culture after CMV antigen stimulation. In DNA form, the CDR3 reads TGCGCCAGCAGCCAAGATAGGGTCGCAACTAATGAAAAACTGTTTTTT. It codes for CASSQDRVATNEKLFF.